These 25 T cell receptor beta chains came from one sample sequenced in a study of blood T cell repertoires in COVID-19. Only in-frame clones appear in the TCRdb table, and some are missing; sequencing was by immunoSEQ multiplex PCR. The sample includes 65,000 to 75,000 clones, more than 75% of them seen just once. What was sequenced was peripheral blood. The receptors shown here come from a woman of 80 years or more with active or convalescent COVID-19.

This chain connects TRBV2 to TRBJ1-1; TRBD1 might be the D (5 bases). The germline V gene has CDR1 SNHLY and CDR2 FYNNEI. The CDR3 consists of 9 residues. Trimming stripped 6 bases from V and 11 bases from J, with 7 bases between. CDR3 DNA sequence: TGTGCCAGCAGCCCAGGGGCTTTCTTT. Its translation is CASSPGAFF.

This clone was observed a single time. This chain links TRBV4-2 with TRBJ1-1; no clear D. Germline CDR1 LGHNA, CDR2 YNFKEQ. Trimming shortened V by 4 bases and J by 6 bases, and 12 bases separated the two germline ends. CDR3 length: 13 amino acids. The CDR3, as DNA: TGTGCCAGCAGCCCTTTCGGGGAGGCTGAAGCTTTCTTT. Translating gives CASSPFGEAEAFF.

A remark on this clone: The identical CDR3 is also encoded by other nucleotide sequences in the sample. The chain employs TRBV19 and TRBJ2-1; 8 bases line up with TRBD1. The junction had 5 bases not matched to a gene; V was cut back by 3 bases and J by 10 bases. The CDR3 contains 13 residues. Germline CDR1 reads LNHDA; CDR2 reads SQIVND (reference sequence). CDR3 amino acids: CASSIGTGGEQFF. CDR3 sequence (DNA): TGTGCCAGTAGTATTGGGACAGGTGGGGAGCAGTTCTTC.

V gene TRBV10-3 combines with J gene TRBJ2-7, with 7 bases fitting TRBD1. This CDR3 has 14 residues. Germline lookup yields CDR1 ENHRY and CDR2 SYGVKD. V trimming: 6 bases; J trimming: 3 bases; junction bases outside the gene matches: 8. This CDR3 is CAISKGATDYEQYF. CDR3 sequence (DNA): TGTGCCATCAGCAAGGGGGCCACCGACTACGAGCAGTACTTC.

This chain joins TRBV5-4 and TRBJ2-7, with D maybe TRBD2 (5 bases). The CDR3 contains 12 residues. V lost 5 bases, J lost 5 bases, and 11 bases lay in between. The germline gives CDR1 SGHNT, CDR2 YYREEE (reference sequence). The CDR3 reads CASRLPGNEQYF. The CDR3 DNA reads as TGTGCCAGCAGACTCCCCGGGAACGAGCAGTACTTC.

This sequence joins TRBV15 and TRBJ2-5; D perhaps matches TRBD2 (7 bases). The CDR3 has 14 amino acids. Germline V gene sequence: CDR1 LNHNV, CDR2 YYDKDF (reference sequence). With 6 bases removed from V and 2 bases from J, the gap between germline ends came to 13 bases. The CDR3 here is CATRPGGLQETQYF. The CDR3 DNA reads as TGTGCCACCAGACCCGGGGGGCTACAAGAGACCCAGTACTTC.

The chain combines TRBV2 with TRBJ2-1; a possible D gene is TRBD2 (5 bases). Deletions cut 6 bases from V and 9 bases from J, with 12 bases between. The length of the CDR3 is 12 residues. CDR1 and CDR2 from the germline V gene are SNHLY and FYNNEI. The CDR3 loop reads CASSTHSGEQFF. CDR3 nucleotides: TGTGCCAGCAGCACTCACAGCGGTGAGCAGTTCTTC.

The chain uses TRBV27 and TRBJ2-7; D is unclear. The germline V gene has CDR1 MNHEY and CDR2 SMNVEV (reference sequence). The CDR3 is 13 residues long. The germline V and J ends were trimmed by 5 bases and 2 bases, with 10 bases remaining between them. This CDR3 reads CASSVRPTYEQYF. For the CDR3, the DNA is TGTGCCAGCAGTGTGCGGCCTACCTACGAGCAGTACTTC.

Turning to this clone: Compared with germline, one end of the junction differs, possibly owing to a read error. The chain employs TRBV3-1 (or the pseudogene TRBV3-2) and TRBJ2-1, with D possibly being TRBD2 (7 bases). This CDR3 is 11 amino acids long. The germline CDR1 and CDR2 sequences are LGHDT and YNNKEL (reference sequence). The CDR3 here is CASSSEGEGIF. CDR3 in DNA: TGTGCCAGCAGTTCAGAGGGGGAGGGGATCTTC.

V gene TRBV5-1 combines with J gene TRBJ2-5; unclear D gene. Germline lookup yields CDR1 SGHRS and CDR2 YFSETQ. Trimming left V 2 bases short and J 4 bases short, with 9 bases between. This CDR3 is 13 amino acids long. The CDR3 DNA is TGCGCCAGCAGCTTTGAGGTCAGAGAGACCCAGTACTTC. Translation: CASSFEVRETQYF.

This chain connects TRBV28 to TRBJ1-5, with 8 bases matching TRBD1. CDR3 length equals 17 residues. The V segment lost 5 bases and the J segment 1 base; nucleotides outside the gene matches: 10. The germline CDR1 and CDR2 sequences are MDHEN and SYDVKM. CDR3 in DNA: TGTGCCAGCAGTCTGTACAGGGGGGAGGACAGCAATCAGCCCCAGCATTTT. Its protein product is CASSLYRGEDSNQPQHF.

The V call is TRBV5-1, the J call TRBJ1-2, with D possibly TRBD1 on 6 matching bases. Germline CDR1 is SGHRS and CDR2 is YFSETQ. V lost 3 bases and J 7 bases, leaving 13 bases between the germline ends. This CDR3 contains 13 residues. In nucleotides, the CDR3 is TGCGCCAGCAGCTGGGACAACCAAATTGGCTACACCTTC. Translated: CASSWDNQIGYTF. The variable domain in full, with the rest retrieved from reference TRBV5-1 and TRBJ1-2, is KAGVTQTPRYLIKTRGQQVTLSCSPISGHRSVSWYQQTPGQGLQFLFEYFSETQRNKGNFPGRFSGRQFSNSRSEMNVSTLELGDSALYLCASSWDNQIGYTFGSGTRLTVV.

The V call is TRBV12-3 or TRBV12-4, the J call TRBJ1-2; tentative D call: TRBD1 (5 bases). Deletions cut 6 bases from V and 4 bases from J, with 12 bases between. The CDR3 runs to 13 residues. The CDR3 spells CASRQTASYGYTF. The CDR3 DNA follows: TGTGCCAGCAGGCAGACAGCTTCCTATGGCTACACCTTC.

The rearrangement uses TRBV7-9 and TRBJ1-2; unclear D gene. The CDR3 runs 14 residues. V gave up 0 bases and J gave up 8 bases, with 13 bases separating them. Germline V gives CDR1 SEHNR, CDR2 FQNEAQ (reference sequence). The CDR3 here is CASSLARANPGYTF. The DNA of the CDR3 is TGTGCCAGCAGCTTAGCCCGCGCGAACCCGGGCTACACCTTC.

V and J are TRBV2 and TRBJ2-1; D not resolved. Germline V gene lookup returns CDR1 SNHLY and CDR2 FYNNEI. V was shortened by 5 bases and J by 4 bases, with 3 bases between the two germline ends. This CDR3 comprises 11 residues. In nucleotides, the CDR3 is TGTGCCAGCAGTCAGTACAATGAGCAGTTCTTC. This sequence encodes CASSQYNEQFF.

The chain uses TRBV29-1 and TRBJ1-3, with a weak D call TRBD1 (5 bases). Deletions cut 2 bases from V and 0 bases from J, with 14 bases between. The CDR3 is 16 amino acids. CDR1 is SQVTM and CDR2 is ANQGSEA in the germline V gene. In nucleotides, the CDR3 is TGCAGCGTTGAACCCCTTGAGACAGCCTCTGGAAACACCATATATTTT. This translates into CSVEPLETASGNTIYF.

This clone was seen a single time. Here the CDR3 DNA reads TGTGCCAGCAGTAGGAATTTAGGCATTAGCGGCTACACCTTC. Protein product: CASSRNLGISGYTF. The rearrangement links TRBV2 to TRBJ1-2; no clear D. Germline V gene sequence: CDR1 SNHLY, CDR2 FYNNEI. The CDR3 totals 14 residues. V was trimmed by 5 bases and J by 8 bases, leaving 18 bases between them.

This chain links TRBV4-1 with TRBJ1-1; possible D gene TRBD1, 6 bases. Germline V gene lookup returns CDR1 MGHRA and CDR2 YSYEKL. The CDR3 extends over 14 amino acids. V gave up 5 bases and J gave up 6 bases, with 16 bases separating them. CDR3 in amino acids: CASSSQTGKAEAFF. CDR3 DNA sequence: TGCGCCAGCAGCTCTCAAACAGGGAAGGCTGAAGCTTTCTTT.

The rearrangement joins TRBV27 to TRBJ1-2, with TRBD1 matching 10 bases. Germline CDR1 reads MNHEY; CDR2 reads SMNVEV (reference sequence). CDR3 length equals 16 residues. Trimming cost V 6 bases and J 5 bases; bases outside gene matches: 12. CDR3 DNA sequence: TGTGCCAGCAGAGCCGCCGGGACAGGGGTCCAATATGGCTACACCTTC. Protein: CASRAAGTGVQYGYTF.

The chain joins TRBV18 to TRBJ1-1, with 7 bases that match TRBD1. Germline V gene lookup returns CDR1 KGHSH and CDR2 LQKENI. V trimming: 5 bases; J trimming: 4 bases; junction bases outside the gene matches: 7. This CDR3 has 14 residues. CDR3 nucleotides: TGTGCCAGCTCAGCGACAGGGATGTCCACTGAAGCTTTCTTT. This encodes CASSATGMSTEAFF.

The rearrangement joins TRBV15 to TRBJ1-5; 8 nucleotides agree with TRBD1. CDR3 length: 15 amino acids. V was pared by 4 bases and J by 2 bases, with 4 bases of the junction left unmatched. Germline CDR1 LNHNV, CDR2 YYDKDF (reference sequence). The DNA of the CDR3 is TGTGCCACCAGCACCGGGACAGGCGGCAATCAGCCCCAGCATTTT. Translating it yields CATSTGTGGNQPQHF. The entire variable domain, with the rest obtained from reference TRBV15 and TRBJ1-5, is as follows: DAMVIQNPRYQVTQFGKPVTLSCSQTLNHNVMYWYQQKSSQAPKLLFHYYDKDFNNEADTPDNFQSRRPNTSFCFLDIRSPGLGDTAMYLCATSTGTGGNQPQHFGDGTRLSIL.

The V call is TRBV7-9, the J call TRBJ1-1; D is ambiguous. The V and J ends lost 7 bases and 1 base respectively, with 13 bases between them. The CDR3 has 14 amino acids. Germline lookup yields CDR1 SEHNR and CDR2 FQNEAQ (reference sequence). CDR3 coding DNA: TGTGCCAGCACCAGGCTCGGGAGGAACACTGAAGCTTTCTTT. Translating gives CASTRLGRNTEAFF.

The chain is built from TRBV19 and TRBJ1-6; possible D gene TRBD1, 6 bases. V was pared by 2 bases and J by 6 bases, with 8 bases between. Germline V gives CDR1 LNHDA, CDR2 SQIVND (reference sequence). The CDR3 length is 14 residues. This chain's CDR3 is CASSITGRNSPLHF. The CDR3, as DNA: TGTGCCAGTAGTATAACAGGGCGTAATTCACCCCTCCACTTT.

The V gene is TRBV2, the J gene TRBJ2-1, with unresolved D. Germline assignment: CDR1 SNHLY and CDR2 FYNNEI. The CDR3 has 15 amino acids. Trimming took off 4 bases at V and 0 bases at J, with 10 bases between the two ends. The CDR3 here is CASSVTPLSYNEQFF. The CDR3 DNA sequence: TGTGCCAGCAGTGTCACACCTCTCTCCTACAATGAGCAGTTCTTC.

The rearrangement uses TRBV7-9 and TRBJ2-2, with D unclear. Trimming removed 5 bases from V and 8 bases from J, with 3 bases in between. CDR3 length: 10 residues. CDR1 and CDR2 (germline): SEHNR, FQNEAQ (reference sequence). CDR3 in amino acids: CASSPGELFF. DNA for the CDR3: TGTGCCAGCAGCCCGGGGGAGCTGTTTTTT.